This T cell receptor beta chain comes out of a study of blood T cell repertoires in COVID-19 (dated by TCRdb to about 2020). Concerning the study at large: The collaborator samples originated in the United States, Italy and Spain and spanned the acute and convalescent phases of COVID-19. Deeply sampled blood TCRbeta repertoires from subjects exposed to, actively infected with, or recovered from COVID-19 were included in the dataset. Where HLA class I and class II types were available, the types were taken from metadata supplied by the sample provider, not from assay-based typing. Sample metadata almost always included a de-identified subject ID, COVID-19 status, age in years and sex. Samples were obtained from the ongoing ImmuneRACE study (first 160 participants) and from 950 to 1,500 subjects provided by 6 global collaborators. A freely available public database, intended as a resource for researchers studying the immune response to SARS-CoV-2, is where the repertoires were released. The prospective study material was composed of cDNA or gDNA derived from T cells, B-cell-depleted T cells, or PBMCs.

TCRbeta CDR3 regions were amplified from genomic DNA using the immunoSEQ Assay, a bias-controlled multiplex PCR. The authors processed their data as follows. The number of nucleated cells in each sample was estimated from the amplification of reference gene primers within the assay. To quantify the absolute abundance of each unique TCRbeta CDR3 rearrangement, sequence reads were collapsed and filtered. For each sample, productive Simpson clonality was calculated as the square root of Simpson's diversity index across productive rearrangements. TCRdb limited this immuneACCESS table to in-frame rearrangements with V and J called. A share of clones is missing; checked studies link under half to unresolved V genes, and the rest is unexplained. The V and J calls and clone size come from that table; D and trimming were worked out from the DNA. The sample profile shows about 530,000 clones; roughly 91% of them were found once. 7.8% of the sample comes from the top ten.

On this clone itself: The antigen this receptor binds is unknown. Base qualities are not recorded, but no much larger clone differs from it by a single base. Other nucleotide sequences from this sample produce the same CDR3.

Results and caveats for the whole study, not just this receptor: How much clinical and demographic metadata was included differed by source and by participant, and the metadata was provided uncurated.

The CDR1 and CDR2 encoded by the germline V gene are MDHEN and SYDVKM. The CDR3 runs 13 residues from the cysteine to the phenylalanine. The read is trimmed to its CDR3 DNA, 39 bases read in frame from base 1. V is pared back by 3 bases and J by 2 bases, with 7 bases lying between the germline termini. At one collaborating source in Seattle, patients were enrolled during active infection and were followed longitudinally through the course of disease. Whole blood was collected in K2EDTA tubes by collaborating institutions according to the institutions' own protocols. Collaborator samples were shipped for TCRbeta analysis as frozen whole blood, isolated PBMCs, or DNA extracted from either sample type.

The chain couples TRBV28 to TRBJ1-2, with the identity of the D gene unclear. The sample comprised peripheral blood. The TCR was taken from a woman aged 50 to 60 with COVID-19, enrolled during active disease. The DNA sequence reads TGTGCCAGCAGTTTCCCCTCCAACTATGGCTACACCTTC. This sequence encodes CASSFPSNYGYTF.